Included here is one T cell receptor (beta chain) sequence, with context. Its antigen is currently not known. The record has no base qualities; no much larger clone is one base away. CDR1 and CDR2 (LGHDT, YNNKEL) derive from the germline V gene (reference sequence). From the cysteine through the phenylalanine, the CDR3 covers 16 amino acids. Solely the CDR3 DNA is kept, with 48 bases framed from the first base. V was cut back by 0 bases and J by 5 bases, leaving a gap of 17 bases between them. Library preparation used RACE. This sample was sequenced with a NextSeq 500. During library preparation, unique molecular identifiers were attached to individual cDNA molecules so that TCRs could be counted quantitatively and reproducibly. Both TCR alpha and TCR beta chains were sequenced from each blood RNA sample. The original methods were these. Samples had a median of approximately 93,000 TCRs, with a range from about 23,224 to 750,000. The Decombinator software suite was used to annotate the V, J and CDR3 of the TCR reads. Every sample was subsampled to the same number of TCRs (28,000) for the PS versus PT1 abundance plots. TCRs were defined as expanded if absent before sensitization and observed at least eight times at the 2-week time point. TCRdb passed the public sequencing reads through fastp at Q25 and MiXCR, retaining productive beta sequences. A single entry per CDR3 protein holds the most common genes and DNA from its merged rows. TCRdb's processing, not the authors' own work, is the source of the V and J calls. The sample table shows around 340,000 distinct CDR3 sequences, and around 6.9% are seen once. 7% to 10% of the sample belongs to the ten largest clones.

The time point tag for this specimen amounts to: patch test 1, 2 weeks after DPC sensitization. The meaning of the sample's treatment or condition label: therapeutic diphenylcyclopropenone sensitization with weekly scalp DPC. At every patch-test visit, the blood draw took place before the patch test was put on. To be eligible, patients had to be aged 18 to 70, diagnosed with alopecia and judged suitable for DPC therapy, while pregnant patients were excluded. Total RNA was extracted from unfractionated whole blood that had been collected in Tempus Blood RNA tubes. The sample originates from a study of human T cells and chemical hapten exposure listed by TCRdb under 2021. Background on the whole study: For sensitization, 2% DPC in acetone was applied to an approximately 2 cm by approximately 2 cm area of upper inner arm skin. Patients additionally received weekly therapeutic DPC doses to the scalp throughout the approximately 22-week study period. Patch testing on the upper back used Finn chambers containing 0.01% DPC, with scoring done after 6 days according to International Contact Dermatitis Research Group standards. Alopecia areata with under or over 50% scalp involvement, alopecia totalis and alopecia universalis were represented in the patient cohort, which was mostly female. Libraries were pooled for sequencing, and per-sample TCR yields varied mainly because of small differences in library volumes within the pool. This study followed changes in the peripheral blood TCR repertoire in vivo during primary and secondary sensitization of alopecia patients to the hapten diphenylcyclopropenone (DPC). Blood samples were taken from patients before sensitization (week 0) and then at 2, 6 and about 24 weeks after DPC sensitization. Blood for TCR sequencing was provided by twenty-nine alopecia patients at one to four time points (pre-sensitization, 2, 6 and 24 weeks). The paper's findings and limits, for the study overall: Because every patient had alopecia, a presumed autoimmune disease, the patients' immune response might differ from that of healthy individuals. Patch test score was positively correlated with the number of PT1 expanded TCRs, with significance at thresholds 8, 16 and 32 but not at 4. Significantly more large CDR3 similarity clusters were formed by expanded TCRs than by pre-sensitization or healthy control sets, consistent with antigen-driven responses. DPC sensitization did not change the number of TCRs with a frequency above 1 in 1000, and there was no evidence of changes in global repertoire structure. After repeated subsampling, changes were observed in the strength of the expansion versus patch-test correlation and in the threshold at which the correlation became significant.

This receptor was taken from a woman under 30 with alopecia areata. Some clones in this sample may be carry-over from other donors' samples. The chain is encoded by TRBV3-1 joined to TRBJ2-7, with the D gene too uncertain to name. Here the sequenced sample was whole blood, taken in connection with sensitization to the hapten diphenylcyclopropenone (DPC). The CDR3 is CASSQEGTASIHEQYF. The nucleotide sequence reads as follows: TGTGCCAGCAGCCAAGAGGGCACGGCTAGTATCCACGAGCAGTACTTC.